This TCR beta chain stems from a study of cytomegalovirus exposure and HLA in healthy donors. PCR amplification relied on 60 Vbeta primers (plus 13 Jbeta primers). The method was immunoSEQ multiplex PCR; TCRdb's version includes in-frame clones alone and lacks a portion of them. This sample has around 190,000 clones; almost 80% occur once, and the top ten carry approximately 1.5%. Comment on this clone: Its target is not known.

The germline V gene has CDR1 MNHEY and CDR2 SMNVEV (reference sequence). The CDR3 contains 16 residues. V lost 4 bases, J lost 6 bases, and 10 bases stayed unmatched. Overall study results and limits: A later analysis reported that several of the most significant clusters appeared to be linked to common viral pathogens, among them Epstein-Barr virus. Some segments of the V type, notably TRBV6-2 and TRBV6-3, were excluded as indistinguishable.

Sequenced: PBMCs. This chain links TRBV27 with TRBJ2-3; 10 bases agree with TRBD2. This receptor was obtained from a woman aged 18 to 35 in good health and CMV-seronegative. CDR3 nucleotide sequence: TGTGCCAGCAGTTCAGGAGCGGGGGGGCCGTGGGATACGCAGTATTTT. Translating gives CASSSGAGGPWDTQYF.